This T cell receptor beta chain was retrieved from a study of siplizumab effects on memory and regulatory T cells. Overall study results and limits: Siplizumab produced a significant drop in alloreactive sequences attributable to unstimulated CD4+ memory cells. The diversity of naive T cells seemed greater than that of memory cells, and their alloresponse contribution seemed major.

With respect to this clone: The target antigen is unknown. Without the conserved terminal phenylalanine or tryptophan, this CDR3 likely stems from a read error. Because the CDR3's place on the DNA is in doubt, the DNA is left out and the CDR3 is given as listed by TCRdb.

Assay: immunoSEQ multiplex PCR; the TCRdb copy retains only in-frame clones and omits some. The sample has approximately 90,000 clones; nearly 95% are singletons. The length of the CDR3 is 14 amino acids, counting both ends. Germline V gives CDR1 SGHDT, CDR2 YYEEEE. The rearrangement links TRBV5-6 to TRBJ1-1. Sequenced material: non-Treg CD4+ T cells sorted from blood. The TCR sequence derives from a human donor in good health. This CDR3 reads CASRLGQPGSGFTI.